This T cell receptor beta chain was sequenced during a study of OX40 agonist ivuxolimab in advanced cancers. Study in general: Earlier anti-PD-1, anti-PD-L1 or anti-CTLA-4 therapy was permitted; around 40% had received some. General study results and limits: Within 6 weeks, CD4+ and CD8+ blood T cells expanded clonally at 0.1 to 3.0 mg/kg.

Trimming stripped 4 bases from V and 7 bases from J, with 11 bases between. This CDR3 has 12 residues. The germline V gene encodes CDR1 SGHAT and CDR2 FQNNGV. Regarding this clone: Antigen specificity is unknown.

The data were produced by immunoSEQ multiplex PCR, yet TCRdb's version contains in-frame clones alone and is incomplete. The sample consists of about 15,000 clones, 50% to 75% of them appearing once. The receptor was derived from an adult with an advanced solid tumor such as melanoma, head and neck, liver or kidney cancer. This sample comprised CD4+ or CD8+ T cells sorted from blood, obtained in a trial of the OX40 agonist ivuxolimab. The chain carries TRBV11-2 and TRBJ2-7; tentative D call: TRBD2 (5 bases). Written as DNA, the CDR3 is TGTGCCAGCAGCTGGGGTACTAGGGAGCAGTACTTC. Translating gives CASSWGTREQYF.